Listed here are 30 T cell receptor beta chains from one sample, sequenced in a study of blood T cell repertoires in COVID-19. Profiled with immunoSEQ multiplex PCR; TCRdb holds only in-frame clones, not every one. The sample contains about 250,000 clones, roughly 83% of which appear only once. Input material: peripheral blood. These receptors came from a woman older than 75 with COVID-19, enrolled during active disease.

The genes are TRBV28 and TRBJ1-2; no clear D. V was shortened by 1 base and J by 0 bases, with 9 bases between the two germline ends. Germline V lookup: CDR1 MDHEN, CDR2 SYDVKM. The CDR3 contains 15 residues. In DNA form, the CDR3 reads TGTGCCAGCAGTTTATCAGCGGGCCCTAACTATGGCTACACCTTC. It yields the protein CASSLSAGPNYGYTF.

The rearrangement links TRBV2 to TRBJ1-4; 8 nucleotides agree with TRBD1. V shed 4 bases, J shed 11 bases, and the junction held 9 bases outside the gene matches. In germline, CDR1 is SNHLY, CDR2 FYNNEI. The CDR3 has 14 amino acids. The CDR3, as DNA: TGTGCCAGCAGTGTCCAGGACAGGGTGAAGAAACTGTTTTTT. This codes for CASSVQDRVKKLFF. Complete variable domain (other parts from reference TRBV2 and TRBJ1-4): EPEVTQTPSHQVTQMGQEVILRCVPISNHLYFYWYRQILGQKVEFLVSFYNNEISEKSEIFDDQFSVERPDGSNFTLKIRSTKLEDSAMYFCASSVQDRVKKLFFGSGTQLSVL.

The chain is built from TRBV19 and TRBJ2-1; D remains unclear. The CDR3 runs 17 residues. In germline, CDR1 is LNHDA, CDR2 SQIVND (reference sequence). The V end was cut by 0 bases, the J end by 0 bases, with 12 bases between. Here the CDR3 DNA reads TGTGCCAGTAGTATAGATCTGGCCAGAAGCTCCTACAATGAGCAGTTCTTC. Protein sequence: CASSIDLARSSYNEQFF.

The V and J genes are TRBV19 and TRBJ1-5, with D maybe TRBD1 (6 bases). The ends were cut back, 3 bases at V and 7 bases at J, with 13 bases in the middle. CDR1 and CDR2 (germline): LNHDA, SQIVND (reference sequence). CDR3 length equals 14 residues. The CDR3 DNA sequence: TGTGCCAGTAGTATTGGGGGGGCGAGGCAGCCCCAGCATTTT. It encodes CASSIGGARQPQHF.

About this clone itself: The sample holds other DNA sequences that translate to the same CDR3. CDR3 loop: CASSFRGNTIYF. CDR3 sequence (DNA): TGTGCCAGCAGTTTTCGGGGAAACACCATATATTTT. The chain joins TRBV28 to TRBJ1-3, with D unresolved. The CDR3 is made up of 12 amino acids. CDR1 is MDHEN and CDR2 is SYDVKM in the germline V gene. The germline V and J ends were trimmed by 3 bases and 4 bases, with 4 bases remaining between them.

For the CDR3, the DNA is TGTGCCAGTAGTGGGGGGAGAGATACGCAGTATTTT. This codes for CASSGGRDTQYF. The rearrangement joins TRBV19 to TRBJ2-3, with D possibly TRBD2 on 6 matching bases. The CDR3 has 12 residues. Germline V gene data show CDR1 as LNHDA and CDR2 as SQIVND (reference sequence). The germline V and J ends were trimmed by 5 bases and 5 bases, with 8 bases remaining between them.

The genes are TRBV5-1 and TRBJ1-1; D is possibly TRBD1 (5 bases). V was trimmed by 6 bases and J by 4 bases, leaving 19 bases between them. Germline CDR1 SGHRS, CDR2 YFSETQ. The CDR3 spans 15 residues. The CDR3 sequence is CASTLTPGTGTEAFF. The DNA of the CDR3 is TGCGCCAGCACACTCACCCCTGGGACTGGCACTGAAGCTTTCTTT.

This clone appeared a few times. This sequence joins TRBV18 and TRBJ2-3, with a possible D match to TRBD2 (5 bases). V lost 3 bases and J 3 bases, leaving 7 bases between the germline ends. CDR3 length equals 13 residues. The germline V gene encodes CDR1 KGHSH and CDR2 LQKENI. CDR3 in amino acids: CASSPRRTDTQYF. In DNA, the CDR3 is TGTGCCAGCTCACCCAGGAGGACAGATACGCAGTATTTT.

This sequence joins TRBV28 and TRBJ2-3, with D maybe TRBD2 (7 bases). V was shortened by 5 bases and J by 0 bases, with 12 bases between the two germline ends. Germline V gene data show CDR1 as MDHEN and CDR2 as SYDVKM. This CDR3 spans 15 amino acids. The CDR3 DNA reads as TGTGCCAGCAGTGGGGGGGGCTGGAGCACAGATACGCAGTATTTT. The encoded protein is CASSGGGWSTDTQYF.

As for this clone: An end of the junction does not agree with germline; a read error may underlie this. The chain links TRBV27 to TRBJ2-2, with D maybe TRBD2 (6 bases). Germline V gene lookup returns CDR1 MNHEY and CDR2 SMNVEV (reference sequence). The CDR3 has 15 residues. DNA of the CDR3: TGTGCCAGCACTTTATTAGGGGACTTCACCGGGGAGCTGTTTTTT. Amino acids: CASTLLGDFTGELFF.

CDR3 residues: CASSPDRGRDEQFF. CDR3 DNA: TGTGCCAGTAGTCCGGACAGGGGGCGCGATGAGCAGTTCTTC. This chain joins TRBV19 and TRBJ2-1; 11 nucleotides align to TRBD1. J was trimmed by 8 bases and V by 5 bases; bases with no gene match: 5. The germline V gene has CDR1 LNHDA and CDR2 SQIVND (reference sequence). The CDR3 covers 14 residues.

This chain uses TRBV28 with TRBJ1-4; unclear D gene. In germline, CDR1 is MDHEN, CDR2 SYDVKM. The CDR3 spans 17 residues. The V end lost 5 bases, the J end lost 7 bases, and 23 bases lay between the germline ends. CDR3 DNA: TGTGCCAGCAGTCCGACACCGCGGACCAAGCGGGGTGAAAAACTGTTTTTT. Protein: CASSPTPRTKRGEKLFF.

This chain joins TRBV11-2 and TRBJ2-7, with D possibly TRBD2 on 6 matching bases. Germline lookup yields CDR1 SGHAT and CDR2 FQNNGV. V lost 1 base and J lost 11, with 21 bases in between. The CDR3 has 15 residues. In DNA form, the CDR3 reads TGTGCCAGCAGCTTAGTTGACGGGGGTCGATCCTGGGAGTACTTC. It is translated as CASSLVDGGRSWEYF. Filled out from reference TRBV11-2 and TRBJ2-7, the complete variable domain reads EAGVAQSPRYKIIEKRQSVAFWCNPISGHATLYWYQQILGQGPKLLIQFQNNGVVDDSQLPKDRFSAERLKGVDSTLKIQPAKLEDSAVYLCASSLVDGGRSWEYFGPGTRLTVT.

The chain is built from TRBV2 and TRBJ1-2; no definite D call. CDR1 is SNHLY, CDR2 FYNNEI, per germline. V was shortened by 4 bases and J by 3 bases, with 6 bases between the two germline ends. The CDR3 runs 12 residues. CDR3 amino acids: CASSVNDYGYTF. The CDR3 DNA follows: TGTGCCAGCAGTGTTAATGACTATGGCTACACCTTC.

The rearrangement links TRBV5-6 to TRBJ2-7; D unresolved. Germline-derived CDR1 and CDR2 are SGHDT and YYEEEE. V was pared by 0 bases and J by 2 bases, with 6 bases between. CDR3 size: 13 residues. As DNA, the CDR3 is TGTGCCAGCAGCTTGGGTATTACCTACGAGCAGTACGTC. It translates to CASSLGITYEQYV.

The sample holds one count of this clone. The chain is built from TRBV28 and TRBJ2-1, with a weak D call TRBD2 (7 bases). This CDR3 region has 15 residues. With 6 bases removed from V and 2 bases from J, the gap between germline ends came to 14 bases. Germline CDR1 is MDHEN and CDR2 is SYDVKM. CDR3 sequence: CASRKTGTTYNEQFF. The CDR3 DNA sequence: TGTGCCAGCAGAAAAACAGGGACTACCTACAATGAGCAGTTCTTC.

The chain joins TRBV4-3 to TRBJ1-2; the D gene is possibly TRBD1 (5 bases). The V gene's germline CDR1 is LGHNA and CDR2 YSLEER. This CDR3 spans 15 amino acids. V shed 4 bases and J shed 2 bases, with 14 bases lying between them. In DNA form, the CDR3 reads TGCGCCAGCAGCCCCAATGAACAGGAGAACTATGGCTACACCTTC. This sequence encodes CASSPNEQENYGYTF.

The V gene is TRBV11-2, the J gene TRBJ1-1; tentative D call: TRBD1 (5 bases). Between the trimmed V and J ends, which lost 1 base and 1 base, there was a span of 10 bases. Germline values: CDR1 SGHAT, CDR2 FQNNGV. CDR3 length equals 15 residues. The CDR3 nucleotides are TGTGCCAGCAGCTTAGTTTCAGGGTCGAACACTGAAGCTTTCTTT. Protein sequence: CASSLVSGSNTEAFF.

Written as DNA, the CDR3 is TGTGCCAGCTCACCAGCTCGTGCGGGAGTCTCCGGAAACACCATATATTTT. Protein sequence: CASSPARAGVSGNTIYF. This chain uses TRBV18 with TRBJ1-3; D is ambiguous. The CDR3 runs to 17 residues. V was shortened by 2 bases and J by 4 bases, with 18 bases between the two germline ends. The germline V gene has CDR1 KGHSH and CDR2 LQKENI.

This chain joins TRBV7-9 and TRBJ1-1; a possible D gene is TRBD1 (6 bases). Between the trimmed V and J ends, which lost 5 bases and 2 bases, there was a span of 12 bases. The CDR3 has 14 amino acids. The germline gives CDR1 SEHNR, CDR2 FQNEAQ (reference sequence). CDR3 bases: TGTGCCAGCAGCCCGGACAGTACCAACACTGAAGCTTTCTTT. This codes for CASSPDSTNTEAFF. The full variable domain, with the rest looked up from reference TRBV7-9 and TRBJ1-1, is DTGVSQNPRHKITKRGQNVTFRCDPISEHNRLYWYRQTLGQGPEFLTYFQNEAQLEKSRLLSDRFSAERPKGSFSTLEIQRTEQGDSAMYLCASSPDSTNTEAFFGQGTRLTVV.

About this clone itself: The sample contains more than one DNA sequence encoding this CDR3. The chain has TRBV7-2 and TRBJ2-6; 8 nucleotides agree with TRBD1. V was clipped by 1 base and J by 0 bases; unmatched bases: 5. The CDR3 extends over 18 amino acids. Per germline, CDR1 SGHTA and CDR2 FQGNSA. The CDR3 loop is CASSLGGQGGSGANVLTF. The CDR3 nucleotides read TGTGCCAGCAGCTTAGGAGGACAGGGAGGCTCTGGGGCCAACGTCCTGACTTTC.

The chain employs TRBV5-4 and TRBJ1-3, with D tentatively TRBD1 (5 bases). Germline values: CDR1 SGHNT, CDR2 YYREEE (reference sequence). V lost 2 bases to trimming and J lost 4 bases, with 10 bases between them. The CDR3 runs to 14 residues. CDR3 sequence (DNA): TGTGCCAGCAGCTTTAATGGGGCAGGAAACACCATATATTTT. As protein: CASSFNGAGNTIYF.

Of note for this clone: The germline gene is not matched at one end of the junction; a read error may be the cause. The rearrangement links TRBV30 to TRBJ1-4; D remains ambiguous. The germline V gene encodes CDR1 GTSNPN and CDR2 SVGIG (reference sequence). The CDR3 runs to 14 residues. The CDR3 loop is CAWTRFKTKEKLFF. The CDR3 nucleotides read TGTGCCTGGACCCGGTTTAAGACTAAAGAAAAACTGTTTTTT.

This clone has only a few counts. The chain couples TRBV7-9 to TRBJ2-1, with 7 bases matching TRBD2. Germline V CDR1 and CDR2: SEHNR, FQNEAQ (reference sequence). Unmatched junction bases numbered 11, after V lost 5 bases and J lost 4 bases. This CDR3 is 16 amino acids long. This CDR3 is CASSPNRLAIYNEQFF. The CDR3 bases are TGTGCCAGCAGCCCAAATCGACTAGCTATATACAATGAGCAGTTCTTC.

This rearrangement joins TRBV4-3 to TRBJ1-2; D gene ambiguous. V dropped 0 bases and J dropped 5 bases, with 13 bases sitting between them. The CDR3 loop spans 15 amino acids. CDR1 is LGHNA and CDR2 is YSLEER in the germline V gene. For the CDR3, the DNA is TGCGCCAGCAGCCAAGACCACACCTCTTCGTATGGCTACACCTTC. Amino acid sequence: CASSQDHTSSYGYTF.

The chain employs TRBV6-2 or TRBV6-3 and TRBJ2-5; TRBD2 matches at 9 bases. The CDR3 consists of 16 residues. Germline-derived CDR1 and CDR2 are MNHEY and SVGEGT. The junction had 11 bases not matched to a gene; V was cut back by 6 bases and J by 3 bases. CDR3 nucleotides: TGTGCCAGCAGCAAACCACGAGCGGGGGGAGAAGAGACCCAGTACTTC. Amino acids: CASSKPRAGGEETQYF.

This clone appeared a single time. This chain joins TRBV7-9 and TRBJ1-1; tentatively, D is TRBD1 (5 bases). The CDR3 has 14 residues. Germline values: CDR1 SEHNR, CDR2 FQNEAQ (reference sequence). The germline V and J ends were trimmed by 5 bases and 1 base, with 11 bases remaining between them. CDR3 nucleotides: TGTGCCAGCAGCAAAATGGGGGGGAACACTGAAGCTTTCTTT. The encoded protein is CASSKMGGNTEAFF.

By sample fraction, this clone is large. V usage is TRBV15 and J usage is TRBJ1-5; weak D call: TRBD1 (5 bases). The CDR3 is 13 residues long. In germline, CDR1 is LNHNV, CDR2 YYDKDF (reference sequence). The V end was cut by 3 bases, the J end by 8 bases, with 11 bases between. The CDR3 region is CATSSIGGEPQHF. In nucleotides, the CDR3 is TGTGCCACCAGCAGTATCGGGGGGGAGCCCCAGCATTTT.

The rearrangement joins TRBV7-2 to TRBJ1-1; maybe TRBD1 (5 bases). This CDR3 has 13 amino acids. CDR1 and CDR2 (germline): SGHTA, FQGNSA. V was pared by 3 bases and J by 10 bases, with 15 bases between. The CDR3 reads CASSFGFTGGAFF. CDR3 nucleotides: TGTGCCAGCAGCTTCGGGTTCACAGGTGGAGCTTTCTTT.

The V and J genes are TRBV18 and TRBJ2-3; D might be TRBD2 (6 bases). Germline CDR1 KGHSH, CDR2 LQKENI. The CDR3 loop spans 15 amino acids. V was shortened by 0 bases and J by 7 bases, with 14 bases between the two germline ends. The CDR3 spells CASSPPGTAPNTQYF. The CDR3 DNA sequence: TGTGCCAGCTCACCACCTGGGACTGCCCCGAATACGCAGTATTTT.